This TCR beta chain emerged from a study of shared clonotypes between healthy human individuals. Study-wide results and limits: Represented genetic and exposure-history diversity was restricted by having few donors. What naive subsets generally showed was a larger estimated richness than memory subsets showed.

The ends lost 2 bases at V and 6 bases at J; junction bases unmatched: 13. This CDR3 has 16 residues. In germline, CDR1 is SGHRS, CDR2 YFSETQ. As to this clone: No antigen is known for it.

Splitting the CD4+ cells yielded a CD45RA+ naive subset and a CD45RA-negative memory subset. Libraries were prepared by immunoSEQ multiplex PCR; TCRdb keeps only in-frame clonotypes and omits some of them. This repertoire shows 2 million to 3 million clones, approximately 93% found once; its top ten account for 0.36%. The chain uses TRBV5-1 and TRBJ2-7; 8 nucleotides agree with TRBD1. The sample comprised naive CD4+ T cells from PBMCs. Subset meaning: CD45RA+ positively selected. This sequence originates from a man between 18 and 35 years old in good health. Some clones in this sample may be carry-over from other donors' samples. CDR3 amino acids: CASSLTGQALILEQYF. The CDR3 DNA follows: TGCGCCAGCAGCTTAACGGGACAGGCACTCATCCTCGAGCAGTACTTC.